What follows are 11 T cell receptor beta chains derived from one specimen sequenced in a study of blood T cell repertoires in COVID-19. Produced via immunoSEQ multiplex PCR; TCRdb's table is partial and in-frame only. The repertoire consists of approximately 81,000 clones, with about 89% occurring once and the leading ten covering less than 15%. Sequenced sample: peripheral blood. The receptors derive from a man aged 70 or older with active or convalescent COVID-19.

The V gene is TRBV4-3, the J gene TRBJ2-1; tentatively, D is TRBD1 (5 bases). Trimming cost V 2 bases and J 8 bases, with 10 bases left between them. Germline V CDR1 and CDR2: LGHNA, YSLEER. The CDR3 runs 13 residues. CDR3 bases: TGCGCCAGCAGCCAACAGGGTGGCGATGAGCAGTTCTTC. Translation: CASSQQGGDEQFF.

The chain employs TRBV7-2 and TRBJ1-1; D is uncertain. Germline V CDR1 and CDR2: SGHTA, FQGNSA. This CDR3 spans 14 amino acids. Between the trimmed V and J ends, which lost 5 bases and 3 bases, there was a span of 13 bases. CDR3 loop: CASSPPTSYTEAFF. The CDR3 region has the DNA TGTGCCAGCAGCCCCCCCACATCTTACACTGAAGCTTTCTTT.

This clone was counted only a few times. The chain links TRBV29-1 to TRBJ1-1, with D perhaps TRBD1 (6 bases). The germline gives CDR1 SQVTM, CDR2 ANQGSEA. Trimming left V 7 bases short and J 1 base short, with 19 bases between. The CDR3 extends over 15 amino acids. CDR3 sequence reads: CSADGGAGRNTEAFF. In DNA, the CDR3 is TGCAGCGCCGACGGGGGGGCAGGGCGGAACACTGAAGCTTTCTTT.

V gene TRBV4-1 combines with J gene TRBJ2-7, with a possible D match to TRBD2 (5 bases). Trimming shortened V by 4 bases and J by 0 bases, and 10 bases separated the two germline ends. Germline-derived CDR1 and CDR2 are MGHRA and YSYEKL. This CDR3 is 14 amino acids long. For the CDR3, the DNA is TGCGCCAGCAGCCCTTCCGGGATCTCCTACGAGCAGTACTTC. Translated: CASSPSGISYEQYF.

The chain links TRBV6-5 to TRBJ1-2; D remains ambiguous. The germline CDR1 and CDR2 sequences are MNHEY and SVGAGI. This CDR3 has 13 amino acids. V lost 2 bases and J lost 7, with 11 bases in between. The CDR3 protein is CASSYGTVGGYTF. CDR3 nucleotides: TGTGCCAGCAGTTACGGCACAGTTGGTGGCTACACCTTC.

This clone has just one count. The chain is built from TRBV14 and TRBJ1-2; D is unclear. The CDR3 is 12 residues long. Germline CDR1 and CDR2: SGHDN and FVKESK. Trimming cost V 2 bases and J 4 bases, with 5 bases left between them. CDR3 coding DNA: TGTGCCAGCAGCCAAAGCCCCTATGGCTACACCTTC. Translated: CASSQSPYGYTF.

V gene TRBV15 combines with J gene TRBJ2-7; the match to TRBD1 covers 9 bases. V dropped 4 bases and J dropped 6; count of bases not matched to a gene: 10. In germline, CDR1 is LNHNV, CDR2 YYDKDF (reference sequence). The CDR3 covers 15 residues. In DNA, the CDR3 is TGTGCCACCAGCACCCCCTGGGACAGGGAGTTCGAGCAGTACTTC. Translated: CATSTPWDREFEQYF.

Points on this clone: The junction departs from the called germline gene at one end, perhaps through a read error. The J gene is TRBJ2-5, the V gene TRBV6-5; TRBD2 might be the D (6 bases). The CDR3 runs 15 residues. The germline V gene has CDR1 MNHEY and CDR2 SVGAGI. This chain's CDR3 is CASCYHDGGSETQYF. The CDR3 coding sequence is TGTGCCAGCTGTTACCACGACGGGGGTTCAGAGACCCAGTACTTC.

The chain has TRBV5-1 and TRBJ1-1; perhaps TRBD1 as D (5 bases). CDR3 size: 15 residues. Germline V CDR1 and CDR2: SGHRS, YFSETQ. Trimming stripped 0 bases from V and 1 base from J, with 10 bases between. The CDR3 region has the DNA TGCGCCAGCAGCTTGGCTCTGGGGCCGAACACTGAAGCTTTCTTT. It specifies CASSLALGPNTEAFF. Full variable domain (rest looked up from reference TRBV5-1 and TRBJ1-1): KAGVTQTPRYLIKTRGQQVTLSCSPISGHRSVSWYQQTPGQGLQFLFEYFSETQRNKGNFPGRFSGRQFSNSRSEMNVSTLELGDSALYLCASSLALGPNTEAFFGQGTRLTVV.

In nucleotides, the CDR3 is TGTGCCAGCTCACTGGGGGGGCGCTTTAATTCACCCCTCCACTTT. This gives the protein CASSLGGRFNSPLHF. The rearrangement joins TRBV18 to TRBJ1-6; a possible D gene is TRBD1 (6 bases). This CDR3 comprises 15 residues. In germline, CDR1 is KGHSH, CDR2 LQKENI. Trimming removed 4 bases from V and 6 bases from J, with 13 bases in between.

V gene TRBV4-1 combines with J gene TRBJ1-2; 9 bases line up with TRBD1. V trimming: 4 bases; J trimming: 6 bases; junction bases outside the gene matches: 15. Germline CDR1 and CDR2: MGHRA and YSYEKL. The CDR3 is made up of 17 amino acids. The CDR3 DNA reads TGCGCCAGCAGCCCCCAAGCCACGGGACAGGGATCGAATGGCTACACCTTC. This encodes CASSPQATGQGSNGYTF.